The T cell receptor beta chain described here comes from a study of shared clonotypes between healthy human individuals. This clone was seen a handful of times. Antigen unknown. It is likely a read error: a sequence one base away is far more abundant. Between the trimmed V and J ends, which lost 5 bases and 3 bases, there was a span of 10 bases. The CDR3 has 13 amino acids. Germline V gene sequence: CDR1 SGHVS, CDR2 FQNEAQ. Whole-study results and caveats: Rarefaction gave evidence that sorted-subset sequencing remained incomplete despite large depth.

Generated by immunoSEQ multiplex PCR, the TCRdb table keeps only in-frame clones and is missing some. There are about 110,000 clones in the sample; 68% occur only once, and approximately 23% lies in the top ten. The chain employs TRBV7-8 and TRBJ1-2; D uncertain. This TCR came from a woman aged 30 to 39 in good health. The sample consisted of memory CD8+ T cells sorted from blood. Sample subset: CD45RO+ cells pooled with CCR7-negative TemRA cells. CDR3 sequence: CASSQGGDYGYTF. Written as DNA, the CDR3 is TGTGCCAGCAGCCAAGGCGGGGACTATGGCTACACCTTC.